This T cell receptor (beta chain) was obtained from a study of T cell responses to AZD1222 COVID-19 vaccine. Across the whole study: Samples with a second dose at about 4 or about 12 weeks were pooled together.

A remark on this clone: As yet, its antigen is unknown.

Study outcomes and limitations: Reports say nearly half of spike-specific TCRs go after unmutated variant regions. Donors in the cohort were predominantly white British and more often female, and clonal diversity was possibly underestimated.

Germline V CDR1 and CDR2: LGHNA, YSLEER. Trimming left V 2 bases short and J 16 bases short, with 18 bases between. The CDR3 has 14 residues. The repertoire was sequenced with immunoSEQ multiplex PCR; TCRdb's copy has only in-frame clones and lacks some. Among 100,000 to 120,000 clones listed, around 87% were seen once. The chain carries TRBV4-3 and TRBJ1-6, with a weak D call TRBD1 (6 bases). The TCR comes from an adult in good health. The sample in question was peripheral blood, obtained on day 0 of AZD1222 vaccination. DNA for the CDR3: TGCGCCAGCAGCCAATTTACCCGGGGGGACACTCTCCACTTT. It translates to CASSQFTRGDTLHF.